These 21 T cell receptor beta chains were all obtained from the same sample, sequenced in a study of CD8 T cells in ankylosing spondylitis. TCRdb redid the calling of the 5' RACE reads with MiXCR, one entry per CDR3 protein. This sample has fewer than 200,000 distinct CDR3 sequences, with 18% found just once. The sample consisted of blood, either unsorted or a sorted T cell fraction (not recorded which). The receptors shown here come from a male donor between 10 and 30 years old with ankylosing spondylitis or in good health (not recorded which).

The table lists this clonotype with many counts. The chain links TRBV15 to TRBJ2-1; TRBD1 is a possible D gene (6 bases). Per germline, CDR1 LNHNV and CDR2 YYDKDF (reference sequence). This CDR3 has 15 amino acids. V was shortened by 0 bases and J by 6 bases, with 12 bases between the two germline ends. The CDR3 DNA sequence: TGTGCCACCAGCAGAGAGTTGGGGGCGGGCAATGAGCAGTTCTTC. Its translation is CATSRELGAGNEQFF.

This clonotype was observed at least ten times. This chain uses TRBV7-9 with TRBJ2-3; perhaps TRBD1 as D (5 bases). Between the trimmed V and J ends, which lost 1 base and 6 bases, there was a span of 11 bases. Germline loops: CDR1 SEHNR, CDR2 FQNEAQ (reference sequence). The CDR3 runs 14 residues. The CDR3 spells CASSLVRGPDTQYF. CDR3 in DNA: TGTGCCAGCAGCTTAGTTAGGGGTCCGGATACGCAGTATTTT.

The chain couples TRBV11-2 to TRBJ1-2; 8 bases agree with TRBD1. Germline V CDR1 and CDR2: SGHAT, FQNNGV. The CDR3 sequence is 12 residues long. J was trimmed by 8 bases and V by 4 bases; bases with no gene match: 3. The CDR3 loop is CASSSGGLGYTF. CDR3 in DNA: TGTGCCAGCAGCTCAGGGGGCCTGGGCTACACCTTC.

This clonotype was recorded at least ten times. CDR3: CASSQGMNTEAFF. The CDR3 coding sequence is TGTGCCAGCAGTCAGGGGATGAACACTGAAGCTTTCTTT. The chain couples TRBV6-2 or TRBV6-3 to TRBJ1-1; D is possibly TRBD1 (6 bases). CDR1 and CDR2 from the germline V gene are MNHEY and SVGEGT. The CDR3 sequence is 13 residues long. Trimming stripped 5 bases from V and 0 bases from J, with 7 bases between.

At least ten counts were recorded for this clonotype. This sequence joins TRBV5-1 and TRBJ2-4, with D perhaps matching TRBD1 or TRBD2 (6 bases each). The length of the CDR3 is 13 residues. Trimming left V 0 bases short and J 8 bases short, with 9 bases between. CDR1 SGHRS and CDR2 YFSETQ come from the germline V gene. In nucleotides, the CDR3 is TGCGCCAGCAGCTTGGCAGGGGAGGACATTCAGTACTTC. Amino acid sequence: CASSLAGEDIQYF.

This clonotype was recorded at least ten times. The chain is built from TRBV12-3 or TRBV12-4 and TRBJ1-6; D might be TRBD1 (5 bases). V lost 7 bases and J 10 bases, leaving 17 bases between the germline ends. This CDR3 is 14 amino acids long. The CDR3 DNA follows: TGTGCCAGCACAAAAAGTGTAGGGGAATCACCCCTCCACTTT. It is translated as CASTKSVGESPLHF.

This clonotype was observed once. This chain uses TRBV7-9 with TRBJ2-1, with 10 bases that match TRBD2. Trimming cost V 5 bases and J 10 bases; bases outside gene matches: 11. Germline lookup yields CDR1 SEHNR and CDR2 FQNEAQ (reference sequence). This CDR3 is 15 amino acids long. CDR3 coding DNA: TGTGCCAGCAGCCGCGGGCTAGCGGGAGTGGGGGAGCAGTTCTTC. It codes for CASSRGLAGVGEQFF.

This clonotype was counted at least ten times. V gene TRBV3-1 combines with J gene TRBJ2-2; TRBD2 aligns across 15 bases. Germline assignment: CDR1 LGHDT and CDR2 YNNKEL (reference sequence). J was trimmed by 0 bases and V by 3 bases; bases with no gene match: 17. CDR3 length equals 23 residues. CDR3 nucleotides: TGTGCCAGCAGCCACCCCACACAACCGGGACTAGCGGGAGGAATTGCGAACACCGGGGAGCTGTTTTTT. This gives the protein CASSHPTQPGLAGGIANTGELFF.

At least ten counts were recorded for this clonotype. The rearrangement uses TRBV4-1 and TRBJ2-2, with 7 bases matching TRBD1. With 5 bases clipped from V and 0 bases from J, the junction kept 6 bases outside the gene matches. Germline lookup yields CDR1 MGHRA and CDR2 YSYEKL. The CDR3 is made up of 16 amino acids. For the CDR3, the DNA is TGCGCCAGCAGCACCCGGACAGGAACGAACACCGGGGAGCTGTTTTTT. Its translation is CASSTRTGTNTGELFF.

The sample holds many counts of this clonotype. This CDR3 reads CASGNSGANVLTF. The CDR3 DNA reads as TGTGCCAGCGGAAACTCTGGGGCCAACGTCCTGACTTTC. The chain uses TRBV25-1 and TRBJ2-6; D unresolved. Germline V gene lookup returns CDR1 MGHDK and CDR2 SYGVNS. Trimming left V 8 bases short and J 0 bases short, with 5 bases between. The CDR3 consists of 13 residues.

This clonotype was recorded many times. V is TRBV5-5 and J is TRBJ1-2; a weak D match, TRBD1 (5 bases). Germline assignment: CDR1 SGHKS and CDR2 YYEKEE (reference sequence). CDR3 length: 15 amino acids. The germline V and J ends were trimmed by 4 bases and 1 base, with 14 bases remaining between them. The CDR3 spells CASSPGRGINYGYTF. The CDR3, as DNA: TGTGCCAGCAGCCCGGGAAGGGGCATTAACTATGGCTACACCTTC.

The gene calls are TRBV5-4 and TRBJ2-1, with 7 bases fitting TRBD2. The ends lost 4 bases at V and 6 bases at J; junction bases unmatched: 7. The CDR3 loop spans 14 amino acids. Germline V gives CDR1 SGHNT, CDR2 YYREEE (reference sequence). The DNA for the CDR3 is TGTGCCAGCAGCAACCGGGGAGGGGCCAATGAGCAGTTCTTC. Encoded protein: CASSNRGGANEQFF.

CDR3 nucleotide sequence: TGTGCCAGCAGCTTAGCAATGGGCACCTACGAGCAGTACTTC. Translation: CASSLAMGTYEQYF. The V and J genes are TRBV11-3 and TRBJ2-7; D is ambiguous. Germline V gene lookup returns CDR1 SGHNT and CDR2 YENEEA. The V gene lost 1 base and the J gene lost 2 bases, with 9 bases spanning the gap. This CDR3 is built from 14 residues.

This clonotype came up many times. J is TRBJ1-1 and V is TRBV7-9, with a weak D call TRBD1 (5 bases). Per germline, CDR1 SEHNR and CDR2 FQNEAQ (reference sequence). The CDR3 is made up of 14 amino acids. The V and J ends lost 4 bases and 5 bases respectively, with 14 bases between them. CDR3 DNA: TGTGCCAGCAGCTCGAACCGCCGGGGGACTGAAGCTTTCTTT. Translating gives CASSSNRRGTEAFF.

There are many counts of this clonotype. V is TRBV6-1 and J is TRBJ1-5; no clear D. Trimming stripped 6 bases from V and 9 bases from J, with 9 bases between. The CDR3 covers 11 residues. Germline loops: CDR1 MNHNS, CDR2 SASEGT. CDR3 amino acids: CASRRETPQHF. DNA for the CDR3: TGTGCCAGCAGGAGGGAAACGCCCCAGCATTTT.

The chain uses TRBV4-2 and TRBJ2-1; 10 bases are shared with TRBD1. Per germline, CDR1 LGHNA and CDR2 YNFKEQ. V was clipped by 4 bases and J by 5 bases; unmatched bases: 8. The CDR3 is made up of 16 amino acids. The CDR3 is CASSPTGTGANNEQFF. CDR3 sequence (DNA): TGTGCCAGCAGCCCAACCGGGACAGGGGCCAACAATGAGCAGTTCTTC.

This clonotype occurred many times. The CDR3 is CATSKRYGGGGELFF. The DNA for the CDR3 is TGTGCCACCTCGAAGCGCTATGGCGGAGGCGGGGAGCTGTTTTTT. V usage is TRBV27 and J usage is TRBJ2-2, with D perhaps TRBD2 (5 bases). There are 15 residues in the CDR3. V shed 10 bases and J shed 7 bases, with 22 bases lying between them. Germline CDR1 MNHEY, CDR2 SMNVEV (reference sequence).

In its sample, this clonotype was seen a few times. The chain couples TRBV5-4 to TRBJ2-2, with TRBD2 matching over 10 bases. The CDR3 is 15 amino acids. From germline, CDR1 is SGHNT and CDR2 YYREEE (reference sequence). V lost 9 bases, J lost 0 bases, and 5 bases stayed unmatched. CDR3 loop: CATEAGGANTGELFF. As DNA, the CDR3 is TGTGCCACCGAAGCGGGAGGGGCGAACACCGGGGAGCTGTTTTTT.

This clonotype was picked up many times. This chain connects TRBV3-1 to TRBJ2-1; tentatively, D is TRBD1 or TRBD2 (5 bases each). This CDR3 is 15 amino acids long. Trimming removed 0 bases at V and 7 bases at J, with 13 bases between. Per germline, CDR1 LGHDT and CDR2 YNNKEL (reference sequence). CDR3 sequence reads: CASSQDGGGWNEQFF. Here the CDR3 DNA reads TGTGCCAGCAGCCAAGACGGTGGGGGTTGGAATGAGCAGTTCTTC.

The chain links TRBV10-2 to TRBJ2-2; tentatively, D is TRBD1 (6 bases). CDR1 and CDR2 from the germline V gene are WSHSY and SAAADI. This CDR3 has 16 amino acids. The V gene lost 4 bases and the J gene lost 5 bases, with 17 bases spanning the gap. CDR3 sequence reads: CASSVPGVGGTGELFF. The CDR3 nucleotides read TGCGCCAGCAGTGTCCCAGGGGTTGGAGGAACCGGGGAGCTGTTTTTT.

The chain joins TRBV6-5 to TRBJ2-1, with 9 bases fitting TRBD2. From germline, CDR1 is MNHEY and CDR2 SVGAGI. The CDR3 is 15 amino acids. J was trimmed by 7 bases and V by 4 bases; bases with no gene match: 8. CDR3 protein: CASSWGVAGDNEQFF. CDR3 DNA: TGTGCCAGCAGTTGGGGGGTAGCGGGAGATAATGAGCAGTTCTTC.